These 31 T cell receptor beta chains were all obtained from the same sample, sequenced in a study of T-cell reconstitution after alpha-beta-depleted transplantation in children. The TCRbeta library was prepared with unique molecular identifiers. TCRdb called the PCR reads again in MiXCR, with one record for every CDR3 protein. The data hold 600,000 to 700,000 distinct CDR3 sequences, with around 13% observed a single time. Sequences were derived from PBMCs, sampled before TCRalphabeta/CD19-depleted stem cell transplant. These receptor sequences come from a girl aged 2 to 9 with congenital amegakaryocytic thrombocytopenia, due to receive a stem cell transplant.

CDR3 residues: CASSITPYEQYF. The CDR3 nucleotides read TGTGCCAGTAGTATAACTCCCTACGAGCAGTACTTC. The chain is built from TRBV19 and TRBJ2-7, with D unresolved. Germline V CDR1 and CDR2: LNHDA, SQIVND (reference sequence). V lost 2 bases and J 2 bases, leaving 4 bases between the germline ends. The length of the CDR3 is 12 residues.

In this sample, this clonotype turned up a few times. CDR3 bases: TGTGCCAGCAGTTTACGGCTGTCGGGCACCGGGGAGCTGTTTTTT. This encodes CASSLRLSGTGELFF. J is TRBJ2-2 and V is TRBV27; D gene uncertain. Germline V lookup: CDR1 MNHEY, CDR2 SMNVEV (reference sequence). The V and J ends lost 2 bases and 4 bases respectively, with 11 bases between them. This CDR3 contains 15 residues.

This clonotype was detected a few times. The chain is built from TRBV3-1 and TRBJ2-1; D is tentatively TRBD1 or TRBD2 (5 bases each). The germline V gene encodes CDR1 LGHDT and CDR2 YNNKEL (reference sequence). Trimming left V 0 bases short and J 3 bases short, with 9 bases between. The CDR3 length is 15 residues. CDR3 DNA: TGTGCCAGCAGCCAAGATCTGGGGGACTACAATGAGCAGTTCTTC. It is translated as CASSQDLGDYNEQFF.

The chain recombines TRBV7-9 with TRBJ1-5; D not certain. In germline, CDR1 is SEHNR, CDR2 FQNEAQ (reference sequence). The CDR3 runs to 14 residues. V was trimmed by 3 bases and J by 3 bases, leaving 9 bases between them. The CDR3 region is CASSFADPNQPQHF. The CDR3 DNA reads TGTGCCAGCAGCTTCGCCGATCCCAATCAGCCCCAGCATTTT. Filled out from reference TRBV7-9 and TRBJ1-5, the complete variable domain reads DTGVSQNPRHKITKRGQNVTFRCDPISEHNRLYWYRQTLGQGPEFLTYFQNEAQLEKSRLLSDRFSAERPKGSFSTLEIQRTEQGDSAMYLCASSFADPNQPQHFGDGTRLSIL.

This clonotype was detected many times. The V call is TRBV20-1, the J call TRBJ2-3; 9 bases map to TRBD2. Germline CDR1 reads DFQATT; CDR2 reads SNEGSKA (reference sequence). The V gene end was trimmed by 5 bases and the J gene end by 4 bases; junction bases not matched to a gene: 7. The CDR3 runs 14 residues. CDR3 nucleotide sequence: TGCAGTGCTGCCCCTAGCGGGACCCCAGATACGCAGTATTTT. This sequence encodes CSAAPSGTPDTQYF.

This clonotype has more than one count but fewer than ten. The chain uses TRBV4-1 and TRBJ2-7, with TRBD1 identical over 8 bases. The V segment lost 1 base and the J segment 3 bases; nucleotides outside the gene matches: 5. The germline gives CDR1 MGHRA, CDR2 YSYEKL. This CDR3 is built from 15 residues. This CDR3 reads CASSQARQGNYEQYF. The CDR3 DNA sequence: TGCGCCAGCAGCCAAGCGAGACAGGGGAACTACGAGCAGTACTTC.

This clonotype was counted at least ten times. The V gene is TRBV24-1, the J gene TRBJ2-1, with D perhaps TRBD1 (5 bases). Trimming shortened V by 6 bases and J by 0 bases, and 17 bases separated the two germline ends. CDR3 length: 17 residues. The germline V gene encodes CDR1 KGHDR and CDR2 SFDVKD. The CDR3 spells CATSYSKGASSYNEQFF. CDR3 DNA sequence: TGTGCCACCAGTTATTCTAAAGGGGCCAGCTCCTACAATGAGCAGTTCTTC.

The V and J genes are TRBV5-1 and TRBJ2-1; D may be TRBD2 (6 bases). The germline gives CDR1 SGHRS, CDR2 YFSETQ. V was shortened by 0 bases and J by 8 bases, with 9 bases between the two germline ends. The CDR3 has 13 amino acids. CDR3 in DNA: TGCGCCAGCAGCTTGGTATGGGGGGATGAGCAGTTCTTC. This codes for CASSLVWGDEQFF.

This clonotype is labeled as medium-sized (0.01 to 0.1%). The chain couples TRBV20-1 to TRBJ2-1; D perhaps matches TRBD1 (6 bases). This CDR3 spans 13 amino acids. The V gene's germline CDR1 is DFQATT and CDR2 SNEGSKA (reference sequence). V lost 6 bases and J 7 bases, leaving 16 bases between the germline ends. The CDR3 here is CSAVGQTANEQFF. The CDR3, as DNA: TGCAGTGCAGTCGGACAGACGGCTAATGAGCAGTTCTTC.

This clonotype was seen many times. CDR3: CASSVQGYYHEQYF. As DNA, the CDR3 is TGTGCCAGCAGTGTACAGGGGTACTATCACGAGCAGTACTTC. The chain links TRBV28 to TRBJ2-7, with TRBD1 matching 7 bases. Germline CDR1 is MDHEN and CDR2 is SYDVKM. After removal of 5 bases from V and 5 bases from J, the junction contained 9 bases not matched to a gene. This CDR3 is 14 amino acids long. Together with reference TRBV28 and TRBJ2-7, the CDR3 gives the full variable domain: DVKVTQSSRYLVKRTGEKVFLECVQDMDHENMFWYRQDPGLGLRLIYFSYDVKMKEKGDIPEGYSVSREKKERFSLILESASTNQTSMYLCASSVQGYYHEQYFGPGTRLTVT.

CDR3 nucleotide sequence: TGTGCCAGCACCCCCCAGGGACCAGAGACCCAGTACTTC. Encoded protein: CASTPQGPETQYF. The chain couples TRBV7-2 to TRBJ2-5; D possibly uses TRBD1 or TRBD2 (5 bases each). The germline gives CDR1 SGHTA, CDR2 FQGNSA. This CDR3 spans 13 amino acids. Trimming removed 7 bases at V and 4 bases at J, with 13 bases between. The whole variable domain, remainder taken from reference TRBV7-2 and TRBJ2-5, is GAGVSQSPSNKVTEKGKDVELRCDPISGHTALYWYRQSLGQGLEFLIYFQGNSAPDKSGLPSDRFSAERTGGSVSTLTIQRTQQEDSAVYLCASTPQGPETQYFGPGTRLLVL.

This clonotype was found many times. The chain has TRBV5-6 and TRBJ1-5; D perhaps matches TRBD1 (5 bases). The CDR3 has 14 amino acids. The germline V and J ends were trimmed by 4 bases and 2 bases, with 10 bases remaining between them. CDR1 is SGHDT, CDR2 YYEEEE, per germline. The CDR3 reads CASSPSRGNQPQHF. The CDR3 DNA is TGTGCCAGCAGCCCCTCCAGGGGCAATCAGCCCCAGCATTTT. Looking up the rest from reference TRBV5-6 and TRBJ1-5 gives the full variable domain: DAGVTQSPTHLIKTRGQQVTLRCSPKSGHDTVSWYQQALGQGPQFIFQYYEEEERQRGNFPDRFSGHQFPNYSSELNVNALLLGDSALYLCASSPSRGNQPQHFGDGTRLSIL.

The chain has TRBV10-3 and TRBJ1-5; unclear D gene. The CDR3 runs to 14 residues. Germline V gene lookup returns CDR1 ENHRY and CDR2 SYGVKD. V was trimmed by 2 bases and J by 3 bases, leaving 8 bases between them. CDR3 in DNA: TGTGCCATCAGTGAGGGGGATCTCAATCAGCCCCAGCATTTT. This sequence encodes CAISEGDLNQPQHF.

This clonotype was seen at least ten times. V gene TRBV12-3 or TRBV12-4 combines with J gene TRBJ2-1; the match to TRBD2 covers 8 bases. Trimming removed 7 bases from V and 5 bases from J; junction bases left unmatched: 10. This CDR3 has 15 residues. The CDR3 reads CASIPSSLADNEQFF. The DNA of the CDR3 is TGTGCCAGCATCCCATCTTCACTAGCGGACAATGAGCAGTTCTTC.

This chain uses TRBV20-1 with TRBJ2-3; D call uncertain. The germline V and J ends were trimmed by 5 bases and 7 bases, with 16 bases remaining between them. The CDR3 is 13 amino acids. Germline V gene data show CDR1 as DFQATT and CDR2 as SNEGSKA (reference sequence). The DNA of the CDR3 is TGCAGTGCTGAACTGGGCGAGAAATATACGCAGTATTTT. Its translation is CSAELGEKYTQYF.

At least ten counts were recorded for this clonotype. This sequence joins TRBV20-1 and TRBJ2-1; TRBD2 matches at 14 bases. The CDR3 has 19 amino acids. Unmatched junction bases numbered 16, after V lost 5 bases and J lost 4 bases. Germline V gene sequence: CDR1 DFQATT, CDR2 SNEGSKA (reference sequence). This chain's CDR3 is CSAQSPGLAGDLTYNEQFF. CDR3 nucleotide sequence: TGCAGTGCTCAATCCCCGGGACTAGCGGGAGATTTGACGTACAATGAGCAGTTCTTC.

The chain employs TRBV20-1 and TRBJ2-1, with D uncertain. The germline gives CDR1 DFQATT, CDR2 SNEGSKA (reference sequence). V was shortened by 4 bases and J by 7 bases, with 14 bases between the two germline ends. The CDR3 length is 13 residues. The CDR3 loop reads CSANWPGQNEQFF. The CDR3 DNA is TGCAGTGCTAATTGGCCCGGTCAAAATGAGCAGTTCTTC.

This clonotype was seen at least ten times. The V call is TRBV9, the J call TRBJ2-1; D gene uncertain. CDR3 length equals 12 residues. Deletions cut 3 bases from V and 8 bases from J, with 9 bases between. Germline loops: CDR1 SGDLS, CDR2 YYNGEE. Here the CDR3 DNA reads TGTGCCAGCAGCGGAATTGATGATGAGCAGTTCTTC. Encoded protein: CASSGIDDEQFF.

This clonotype was seen only a few times. The rearrangement uses TRBV24-1 and TRBJ2-7; D might be TRBD1 (5 bases). Trimming stripped 5 bases from V and 1 base from J, with 8 bases between. Germline V lookup: CDR1 KGHDR, CDR2 SFDVKD. This CDR3 spans 13 amino acids. This CDR3 is CATSGSGSYEQYF. The DNA of the CDR3 is TGTGCCACCAGTGGTTCAGGGTCCTACGAGCAGTACTTC.

This clonotype has a handful of counts. This rearrangement joins TRBV6-6 to TRBJ2-6, with TRBD1 as a possible D gene (6 bases). Deletions cut 4 bases from V and 0 bases from J, with 22 bases between. Germline V gene sequence: CDR1 MNHNY, CDR2 SVGAGI (reference sequence). This CDR3 comprises 20 residues. CDR3 nucleotide sequence: TGTGCCAGCAGTTCAGGCCAGACAGGATTCTCACCCTCTGGGGCCAACGTCCTGACTTTC. It yields the protein CASSSGQTGFSPSGANVLTF.

Many counts were recorded for this clonotype. The chain combines TRBV5-1 with TRBJ2-3, with 12 positions matching TRBD2. In germline, CDR1 is SGHRS, CDR2 YFSETQ. The CDR3 runs 17 residues. Trimming removed 0 bases from V and 5 bases from J; junction bases left unmatched: 7. In DNA form, the CDR3 reads TGCGCCAGCAGCTTGGAACTAGCGGGAGGTTCTAGAGATACGCAGTATTTT. Residues: CASSLELAGGSRDTQYF.

This clonotype was counted at least ten times. Here the CDR3 DNA reads TGTGCCAGCACCCCCCCCGGGAGGGCCTACAATGAGCAGTTCTTC. Protein: CASTPPGRAYNEQFF. The chain has TRBV12-3 or TRBV12-4 and TRBJ2-1; 8 bases are a match to TRBD2. V was clipped by 7 bases and J by 2 bases; unmatched bases: 7. The CDR3 spans 15 residues.

The gene calls are TRBV19 and TRBJ2-2; possibly TRBD1 or TRBD2 for D (5 bases each). This CDR3 is 17 amino acids long. Per the germline V gene, CDR1 is LNHDA and CDR2 is SQIVND (reference sequence). Trimming removed 5 bases from V and 0 bases from J, with 16 bases in between. The chain's CDR3 is CASSGGRDPTNTGELFF. CDR3 DNA sequence: TGTGCCAGTAGTGGTGGCAGGGACCCTACGAACACCGGGGAGCTGTTTTTT.

This clonotype occurred many times. This chain uses TRBV20-1 with TRBJ2-1; D uncertain. V was shortened by 6 bases and J by 9 bases, with 15 bases between the two germline ends. Germline-derived CDR1 and CDR2 are DFQATT and SNEGSKA (reference sequence). This CDR3 has 12 amino acids. CDR3 amino acids: CSARRLLSEQFF. In nucleotides, the CDR3 is TGCAGTGCCCGGAGACTCCTTAGTGAGCAGTTCTTC.

The V call is TRBV20-1, the J call TRBJ2-7; 9 bases fit TRBD2. J was trimmed by 5 bases and V by 6 bases; bases with no gene match: 17. The germline V gene has CDR1 DFQATT and CDR2 SNEGSKA (reference sequence). The CDR3 contains 16 residues. The CDR3 sequence: CSAPHFAGGLNNEQYF. Written as DNA, the CDR3 is TGCAGTGCCCCGCACTTTGCGGGAGGGCTAAATAACGAGCAGTACTTC.

J is TRBJ2-7 and V is TRBV14; tentative D call: TRBD2 (6 bases). Between the trimmed V and J ends, which lost 1 base and 4 bases, there was a span of 17 bases. Germline V gene sequence: CDR1 SGHDN, CDR2 FVKESK. This CDR3 contains 16 residues. The CDR3 loop is CASSQVETRISYEQYF. The CDR3, as DNA: TGTGCCAGCAGCCAAGTGGAGACTAGGATTTCGTACGAGCAGTACTTC.

V gene TRBV19 combines with J gene TRBJ1-1, with D perhaps matching TRBD1 (6 bases). Trimming removed 2 bases from V and 1 base from J, with 11 bases in between. CDR1 and CDR2 from the germline V gene are LNHDA and SQIVND (reference sequence). The CDR3 sequence is 15 residues long. CDR3 bases: TGTGCCAGTAGTATATTTGGGACATCGAACACTGAAGCTTTCTTT. Translation gives CASSIFGTSNTEAFF.

At least ten counts were recorded for this clonotype. The rearrangement uses TRBV10-3 and TRBJ2-3; 8 nucleotides line up with TRBD2. CDR3 length equals 15 residues. J lost 5 bases, V lost 4 bases, and 8 bases had no gene match. CDR1 is ENHRY and CDR2 is SYGVKD in the germline V gene. As DNA, the CDR3 is TGTGCCATCAGTGTTGAGCGGGAGCTGAAAGATACGCAGTATTTT. Translated, it gives CAISVERELKDTQYF.

The chain couples TRBV7-8 to TRBJ2-7, with 8 bases identical to TRBD2. V lost 5 bases and J lost 5; bases outside the gene matches: 11. The CDR3 runs to 15 residues. CDR1 is SGHVS, CDR2 FQNEAQ, per germline. The chain's CDR3 is CASSPSSGALDEQYF. CDR3 in DNA: TGTGCCAGCAGCCCTAGTAGCGGGGCCCTAGACGAGCAGTACTTC.

This clonotype has only a few counts. The chain combines TRBV3-1 with TRBJ2-2, with 8 bases aligning to TRBD1. CDR1 and CDR2 (germline): LGHDT, YNNKEL (reference sequence). The CDR3 covers 15 residues. V trimming: 7 bases; J trimming: 0 bases; junction bases outside the gene matches: 4. CDR3 sequence: CASTWTGTNTGELFF. CDR3 nucleotide sequence: TGTGCCAGCACGTGGACAGGGACGAACACCGGGGAGCTGTTTTTT.

This clonotype was observed many times. The chain joins TRBV20-1 to TRBJ2-1; no clear D. Between the trimmed V and J ends, which lost 4 bases and 3 bases, there was a span of 10 bases. CDR1 DFQATT and CDR2 SNEGSKA come from the germline V gene (reference sequence). CDR3 size: 13 residues. The CDR3 region is CSATPWGYNEQFF. The CDR3 DNA sequence: TGCAGTGCTACGCCTTGGGGCTACAATGAGCAGTTCTTC.